The present entry profiles one TCR beta chain with its context. This entry belongs to a study of blood T cell repertoires in COVID-19. Study-wide context: There were acute and convalescent COVID-19 samples, and they came from the United States, Italy and Spain. The cDNA or gDNA used as material had been derived from T cells, B-cell-depleted T cells, or PBMCs.

Source study methods: For nucleated cells, counts were estimated from reference gene primer amplification. Sequencing used immunoSEQ multiplex PCR; TCRdb keeps in-frame clones, though not all of them. That table gives V, J and clone size, and the DNA gave D and trimming. The profile covers about 260,000 clones, with approximately 87% appearing a single time and about 1.6% taken by the ten largest. The CDR3 runs 12 residues. V was pared by 3 bases and J by 11 bases, with 6 bases of the junction left unmatched. CDR1 is KGHSH, CDR2 LQKENI, per germline. The sample comprised peripheral blood. This sequence was found in a woman aged 35 to 49 who had recovered from COVID-19. The rearrangement joins TRBV18 to TRBJ1-1, with TRBD1 matching 7 bases. The CDR3 loop is CASSPDRDNAFF. CDR3 in DNA: TGTGCCAGCTCACCCGACAGGGATAACGCTTTCTTT.